Shown below are 27 T cell receptor beta chains from a single sample sequenced in a study of T cell responses to AZD1222 COVID-19 vaccine. TCRdb's copy holds only in-frame clones and misses some; the assay was immunoSEQ multiplex PCR. The sample yields around 260,000 clones, 80% to 95% seen once. The material sequenced was peripheral blood, taken on day 0 of AZD1222 vaccination. The receptors shown here come from an adult in good health.

The chain is built from TRBV5-4 and TRBJ1-2, with 10 nucleotides matching TRBD1. CDR3 length equals 15 residues. The trim removed 4 bases at V and 5 bases at J, leaving 8 bases unmatched. From germline, CDR1 is SGHNT and CDR2 YYREEE (reference sequence). This chain's CDR3 is CASSTWTGGGYGYTF. CDR3 in DNA: TGTGCCAGCAGCACCTGGACAGGGGGAGGGTATGGCTACACCTTC.

On this clone: The same CDR3 also results from other DNA sequences found in this sample. This sequence joins TRBV7-9 and TRBJ1-1; possible D gene TRBD1, 6 bases. In germline, CDR1 is SEHNR, CDR2 FQNEAQ (reference sequence). V gave up 5 bases and J gave up 5 bases, with 9 bases separating them. The CDR3 is made up of 12 amino acids. The CDR3 bases are TGTGCCAGCAGCCCAAGGGGGACTGAAGCTTTCTTT. Encoded protein: CASSPRGTEAFF.

This clone was picked up one time. The J gene is TRBJ1-2, the V gene TRBV12-3 or TRBV12-4; D ambiguous. The CDR3 totals 13 residues. The V end lost 1 base, the J end lost 2 bases, and 5 bases lay between the germline ends. This chain's CDR3 is CASSLGQNYGYTF. The CDR3, as DNA: TGTGCCAGCAGTTTAGGGCAGAACTATGGCTACACCTTC.

V gene TRBV5-4 combines with J gene TRBJ1-4; 9 bases map to TRBD1. The CDR3 sequence is 15 residues long. V dropped 4 bases and J dropped 5; count of bases not matched to a gene: 6. Looked up from germline, CDR1 is SGHNT and CDR2 is YYREEE (reference sequence). In DNA form, the CDR3 reads TGTGCCAGCAGCCCCGGGACAGGGCAAAATGAAAAACTGTTTTTT. Protein product: CASSPGTGQNEKLFF.

This clone appeared a single time. The chain carries TRBV7-2 and TRBJ2-7; D ambiguous. Trimming took off 5 bases at V and 3 bases at J, with 14 bases between the two ends. From germline, CDR1 is SGHTA and CDR2 FQGNSA. The CDR3 sequence is 14 residues long. CDR3 sequence (DNA): TGTGCCAGCAGCCCCGGGTCGAGGATCTACGAGCAGTACTTC. It codes for CASSPGSRIYEQYF. Using reference TRBV7-2 and TRBJ2-7 for the parts outside the CDR3, the full variable domain is GAGVSQSPSNKVTEKGKDVELRCDPISGHTALYWYRQSLGQGLEFLIYFQGNSAPDKSGLPSDRFSAERTGGSVSTLTIQRTQQEDSAVYLCASSPGSRIYEQYFGPGTRLTVT.

The rearrangement joins TRBV5-1 to TRBJ1-1; no firm D call. The germline V gene has CDR1 SGHRS and CDR2 YFSETQ. V was trimmed by 5 bases and J by 9 bases, leaving 14 bases between them. The CDR3 is 12 amino acids. CDR3 bases: TGCGCCAGCAGTCCGGACGGCGGGCAAGCTTTCTTT. This codes for CASSPDGGQAFF.

A single count supports this clone. This sequence joins TRBV12-3 or TRBV12-4 and TRBJ1-1, with D perhaps matching TRBD1 (6 bases). The V end was cut by 6 bases, the J end by 2 bases, with 10 bases between. The CDR3 contains 13 residues. The CDR3 reads CASRPGHNTEAFF. CDR3 bases: TGTGCCAGCAGGCCGGGACACAACACTGAAGCTTTCTTT.

Turning to this clone: This sample also contains other DNA sequences that code for the same CDR3. The genes are TRBV7-9 and TRBJ1-2, with D possibly TRBD1 on 5 matching bases. There are 13 residues in the CDR3. Germline V CDR1 and CDR2: SEHNR, FQNEAQ (reference sequence). The ends were cut back, 1 base at V and 2 bases at J, with 5 bases in the middle. This CDR3 reads CASSLGQNYGYTF. CDR3 coding DNA: TGTGCCAGCAGCTTAGGACAGAACTATGGCTACACCTTC.

The J gene is TRBJ1-1, the V gene TRBV2, with D tentatively TRBD1 (6 bases). Trimming took off 5 bases at V and 4 bases at J, with 11 bases between the two ends. CDR1 is SNHLY and CDR2 is FYNNEI in the germline V gene. CDR3 size: 13 residues. The CDR3 bases are TGTGCCAGCAGTTCAGGGGAAGCCACTGAAGCTTTCTTT. Protein sequence: CASSSGEATEAFF.

V usage is TRBV7-9 and J usage is TRBJ2-1; D is possibly TRBD1 (5 bases). The V end lost 6 bases, the J end lost 7 bases, and 13 bases lay between the germline ends. The germline V gene has CDR1 SEHNR and CDR2 FQNEAQ (reference sequence). This CDR3 has 13 residues. The DNA of the CDR3 is TGTGCCAGCAGACCGACAGCCTGGAATGAGCAGTTCTTC. Its protein product is CASRPTAWNEQFF.

The chain combines TRBV28 with TRBJ2-2; D may be TRBD1 or TRBD2 (5 bases each). With 10 bases removed from V and 3 bases from J, the gap between germline ends came to 15 bases. There are 14 residues in the CDR3. Germline CDR1 MDHEN, CDR2 SYDVKM. The CDR3: CATGLMGDTGELFF. The DNA of the CDR3 is TGTGCCACCGGCTTGATGGGGGACACCGGGGAGCTGTTTTTT.

The table lists this clone with a count of one. The CDR3 here is CASRSRLGTEAGNTIYF. CDR3 DNA sequence: TGTGCCAGCAGATCGAGGCTCGGGACAGAAGCTGGAAACACCATATATTTT. The chain joins TRBV5-6 to TRBJ1-3, with 7 bases aligning to TRBD1. Trimming at V came to 5 bases and at J to 2 bases, leaving 13 bases not matched to a gene. Germline V lookup: CDR1 SGHDT, CDR2 YYEEEE. The length of the CDR3 is 17 residues.

The chain combines TRBV6-6 with TRBJ2-5; TRBD2 matches at 10 bases. This CDR3 is built from 16 residues. The germline V gene has CDR1 MNHNY and CDR2 SVGAGI (reference sequence). J was trimmed by 1 base and V by 8 bases; bases with no gene match: 10. CDR3 region: CASATRTSGTQETQYF. The CDR3 bases are TGTGCCAGCGCTACTCGGACTAGCGGAACCCAAGAGACCCAGTACTTC.

Here the CDR3 reads CASSLSGQSGSPLHF. The DNA of the CDR3 is TGTGCCAGCAGCTTGTCCGGGCAGAGCGGGTCACCCCTCCACTTT. The genes are TRBV7-9 and TRBJ1-6; the D is unclear. V was shortened by 3 bases and J by 10 bases, with 16 bases between the two germline ends. CDR3 length: 15 residues. Germline lookup yields CDR1 SEHNR and CDR2 FQNEAQ (reference sequence).

In the case of this clone: The same CDR3 is also encoded by other DNA sequences in this sample. This chain joins TRBV6-2 or TRBV6-3 and TRBJ1-3; the D is unclear. V lost 0 bases and J lost 4, with 7 bases in between. The CDR3 sequence is 14 residues long. Germline V gene sequence: CDR1 MNHEY, CDR2 SVGEGT. The DNA for the CDR3 is TGTGCCAGCAGTTACTCGATATCGGGAAACACCATATATTTT. Translating gives CASSYSISGNTIYF.

The chain is built from TRBV18 and TRBJ1-1; no clear D. The germline V and J ends were trimmed by 5 bases and 3 bases, with 25 bases remaining between them. CDR1 KGHSH and CDR2 LQKENI come from the germline V gene. The CDR3 extends over 18 amino acids. The CDR3 sequence: CASSTNQALWGPDTEAFF. The CDR3 coding sequence is TGTGCCAGCTCAACGAATCAGGCCCTTTGGGGTCCGGACACTGAAGCTTTCTTT.

The chain links TRBV6-2 or TRBV6-3 to TRBJ1-2; 7 bases line up with TRBD1. Germline trimming cut 4 bases from V and 4 bases from J; bases unmatched to any gene: 12. CDR1 is MNHEY, CDR2 SVGEGT, per germline. The CDR3 totals 16 residues. CDR3 DNA sequence: TGTGCCAGCAGTTCTTTCGACAGGGAACGAGGCTATGGCTACACCTTC. The encoded protein is CASSSFDRERGYGYTF.

The J gene is TRBJ1-2, the V gene TRBV3-1 (or the pseudogene TRBV3-2); tentatively, D is TRBD1 (6 bases). This CDR3 region has 15 residues. V lost 4 bases and J lost 0, with 12 bases in between. CDR1 and CDR2 from the germline V gene are LGHDT and YNNKEL (reference sequence). In DNA, the CDR3 is TGTGCCAGCAGCCCGGGGACATCCCCTAACTATGGCTACACCTTC. This encodes CASSPGTSPNYGYTF.

This chain joins TRBV10-3 and TRBJ2-1; no clear D gene. Germline CDR1 and CDR2: ENHRY and SYGVKD. Trimming removed 4 bases at V and 6 bases at J, with 16 bases between. This CDR3 has 15 residues. CDR3 coding DNA: TGTGCCATCAGTGGGCGTGGTGTAACGGGCAATGAGCAGTTCTTC. Protein sequence: CAISGRGVTGNEQFF.

The J gene is TRBJ2-1, the V gene TRBV7-3, with 14 bases aligning to TRBD2. Germline V gives CDR1 SGHTA, CDR2 FQGTGA. With V trimmed by 5 bases and J by 16 bases, 28 bases remained unmatched. The CDR3 has 20 residues. CDR3 coding DNA: TGTGCCAGCAGCCCCGGCCTTTTATCCGGGACTAGCGGGAGTAAGGCCCAAATTTTCTTC. Its protein product is CASSPGLLSGTSGSKAQIFF.

The chain carries TRBV25-1 and TRBJ1-6, with D hard to call. CDR1 and CDR2 (germline): MGHDK, SYGVNS. The CDR3 runs 14 residues. Between the trimmed V and J ends, which lost 8 bases and 5 bases, there was a span of 13 bases. In DNA, the CDR3 is TGTGCCAGCGCTATTCACGGGAATAATTCACCCCTCCACTTT. It encodes CASAIHGNNSPLHF.

V gene TRBV28 combines with J gene TRBJ1-4; no clear D. The germline V gene encodes CDR1 MDHEN and CDR2 SYDVKM. CDR3 size: 15 residues. V gave up 8 bases and J gave up 4 bases, with 17 bases separating them. CDR3 sequence reads: CASSAAGWGNEKLFF. As DNA, the CDR3 is TGTGCCAGCTCCGCAGCCGGATGGGGTAATGAAAAACTGTTTTTT. Drawing the rest from reference TRBV28 and TRBJ1-4, the complete variable domain is DVKVTQSSRYLVKRTGEKVFLECVQDMDHENMFWYRQDPGLGLRLIYFSYDVKMKEKGDIPEGYSVSREKKERFSLILESASTNQTSMYLCASSAAGWGNEKLFFGSGTQLSVL.

The chain recombines TRBV10-3 with TRBJ1-1; D might be TRBD1 (5 bases). With 2 bases removed from V and 2 bases from J, the gap between germline ends came to 15 bases. This CDR3 has 16 amino acids. Germline CDR1 ENHRY, CDR2 SYGVKD. This CDR3 is CAISEDGGGPNTEAFF. CDR3 nucleotides: TGTGCCATCAGTGAGGACGGGGGGGGTCCTAACACTGAAGCTTTCTTT.

The chain carries TRBV28 and TRBJ1-1, with TRBD1 as a possible D gene (5 bases). This CDR3 is 17 amino acids long. Deletions cut 6 bases from V and 0 bases from J, with 20 bases between. Germline V gene lookup returns CDR1 MDHEN and CDR2 SYDVKM. CDR3 sequence reads: CASRPFGPGGMNTEAFF. In nucleotides, the CDR3 is TGTGCCAGCAGACCTTTCGGGCCGGGGGGGATGAACACTGAAGCTTTCTTT.

The chain couples TRBV24-1 to TRBJ1-3; D gene ambiguous. CDR1 and CDR2 from the germline V gene are KGHDR and SFDVKD. The CDR3 sequence is 12 residues long. V dropped 9 bases and J dropped 2 bases, with 7 bases sitting between them. The CDR3 coding sequence is TGTGCCACCTCGCGGACTGGAAACACCATATATTTT. Its translation: CATSRTGNTIYF.

The gene calls are TRBV18 and TRBJ2-1, with D possibly TRBD1 on 5 matching bases. Germline CDR1 reads KGHSH; CDR2 reads LQKENI. With 2 bases removed from V and 6 bases from J, the gap between germline ends came to 17 bases. The CDR3 contains 16 residues. Here the CDR3 reads CASSPGMGRDINEQFF. CDR3 in DNA: TGTGCCAGCTCACCAGGGATGGGCAGGGATATCAATGAGCAGTTCTTC.

The J gene is TRBJ2-7, the V gene TRBV21-1; the table calls TRBD1, which could not be checked here. TRBV21-1 is listed as a pseudogene. This CDR3 is 10 amino acids long. The CDR3 region has the DNA TGTGCCAGCAGCCCCCAGGAAACAGTCTTC. It yields the protein CASSPQETVF.